A selection of T cell receptor beta chains follows, all from one sample in a study of beta chain features in type 1 diabetes. The table came from immunoSEQ multiplex PCR; TCRdb's copy has only in-frame clones and leaves some out. The data show roughly 450,000 clones, roughly 10% seen once. The sequenced sample consisted of naive CD4+ T cells from blood. Receptors originate from a woman between 18 and 29 years old in good health. Both conserved end residues are part of each CDR3. D genes are given only for firm matches. Not every row has a clone size; where given, it reads once, few, many or a size class.

j_call clone_size d_call v_call cdr3_aa cdr3_nt
TRBJ2-2 . . TRBV30 CAWNFENTGELFF TGTGCCTGGAATTTTGAGAACACCGGGGAGCTGTTTTTT
TRBJ2-7 few . TRBV7-6 CASSFSPGREFREAQYF TGTGCCAGCAGTTTCTCCCCGGGCAGGGAATTCCGCGAGGCGCAGTACTTC
TRBJ2-7 few TRBD1 TRBV5-1 CASSSTGGSYEQYF TGCGCCAGCAGCTCGACAGGGGGCAGCTACGAGCAGTACTTC
TRBJ2-2 . . TRBV6-6 CASSPTATGELFF TGTGCCAGCAGCCCCACAGCCACCGGGGAGCTGTTTTTT
TRBJ1-6 . . TRBV10-3 CAISQGSGSSPLHF TGTGCCATCAGCCAGGGAAGTGGTAGCTCACCCCTCCACTTT
TRBJ2-2 few . TRBV14 CASSQNHGNTGELFF TGTGCCAGCAGCCAAAATCACGGCAACACCGGGGAGCTGTTTTTT
TRBJ2-1 . . TRBV9 CASSAAGTSDNEQFF TGTGCCAGCAGCGCCGCCGGGACCTCCGACAATGAGCAGTTCTTC
TRBJ2-1 few . TRBV2 CASSKQDYNEQFF TGTGCCAGCAGTAAACAGGACTACAATGAGCAGTTCTTC
TRBJ2-3 many . TRBV7-9 CASSLPAASTDTQYF TGTGCCAGCAGCTTACCAGCGGCTAGCACAGATACGCAGTATTTT
TRBJ2-1 . . TRBV7-2 CASRPKGGSSNEQFF TGTGCCAGCAGACCTAAGGGGGGTAGTAGCAATGAGCAGTTCTTC
TRBJ2-1 . TRBD2 TRBV30 CAWSVRTSGYNEQFF TGTGCCTGGAGTGTACGGACTAGCGGTTACAATGAGCAGTTCTTC
TRBJ2-5 . TRBD2 TRBV9 CASSVGASGTAGRETQYF TGTGCCAGCAGCGTAGGAGCTAGCGGGACCGCGGGCCGAGAGACCCAGTACTTC
TRBJ2-7 . TRBD2 TRBV5-1 CASSSRLAGGTYEQYF TGCGCCAGCAGCTCTAGACTAGCGGGTGGGACCTACGAGCAGTACTTC
TRBJ1-2 . . TRBV21-1 CASSIARLSLGSRDTF TGTGCCAGCTCTATCGCTCGGCTGAGTTTAGGATCCCGCGACACCTTC
TRBJ2-7 . . TRBV5-1 CASSQQGSLEQYF TGCGCCAGCAGCCAGCAGGGTTCCCTCGAGCAGTACTTC
TRBJ1-1 . TRBD1 TRBV29-1 CSVVSGGTEAFF TGCAGCGTTGTTTCAGGGGGCACTGAAGCTTTCTTT
TRBJ1-1 . . TRBV10-3 CAISALNTEAFF TGTGCCATCAGCGCTCTGAACACTGAAGCTTTCTTT